Presented here are 25 T cell receptor beta chains from one specimen sequenced in a study of OX40 agonist ivuxolimab in advanced cancers. TCRdb keeps only in-frame clones here, not all; method: immunoSEQ multiplex PCR. The sample has 25,000 to 30,000 clones; around 85% are singletons. The sequencing used CD4+ or CD8+ T cells sorted from blood, collected in a trial of the OX40 agonist ivuxolimab. The receptors originated from an adult with an advanced solid tumor such as melanoma, head and neck, liver or kidney cancer.

This chain links TRBV5-1 with TRBJ2-5; 7 positions match TRBD1. With 9 bases clipped from V and 5 bases from J, the junction kept 13 bases outside the gene matches. This CDR3 has 14 amino acids. Germline V CDR1 and CDR2: SGHRS, YFSETQ. The CDR3 loop is CATTTGVGRETQYF. CDR3 bases: TGCGCCACCACAACAGGGGTAGGAAGGGAGACCCAGTACTTC.

This clone has a handful of counts. The V and J genes are TRBV28 and TRBJ2-1, with TRBD2 identical over 8 bases. Germline CDR1 MDHEN, CDR2 SYDVKM. CDR3 length: 19 amino acids. With V trimmed by 5 bases and J by 4 bases, 19 bases remained unmatched. The CDR3 nucleotides are TGTGCCAGCAGTCTACCCGGGGTACTAGCGGCAAGCTTTTACAATGAGCAGTTCTTC. This sequence encodes CASSLPGVLAASFYNEQFF.

The chain is built from TRBV27 and TRBJ2-7; the match to TRBD2 covers 11 bases. This CDR3 comprises 14 residues. The V gene's germline CDR1 is MNHEY and CDR2 SMNVEV (reference sequence). V dropped 5 bases and J dropped 2; count of bases not matched to a gene: 2. CDR3 sequence: CASSQLAGAYEQYF. DNA of the CDR3: TGTGCCAGCAGTCAACTAGCGGGAGCCTACGAGCAGTACTTC.

The V call is TRBV7-3, the J call TRBJ2-1, with D hard to call. CDR3 length: 14 amino acids. Looked up from germline, CDR1 is SGHTA and CDR2 is FQGTGA. V was cut by 3 bases and J by 6 bases, with 12 bases left in between. The CDR3 nucleotides read TGTGCCAGCAGCTTCTCCTCAACCCCCAATGAGCAGTTCTTC. The encoded protein is CASSFSSTPNEQFF.

The CDR3 DNA reads as TGTGCCAGCAGTGACCCGACAGGGACAGGGGCCGAGCAGTACTTC. Encoded protein: CASSDPTGTGAEQYF. The V call is TRBV6-1, the J call TRBJ2-7; the match to TRBD1 covers 10 bases. This CDR3 comprises 15 residues. Germline V lookup: CDR1 MNHNS, CDR2 SASEGT. The junction had 8 bases not matched to a gene; V was cut back by 3 bases and J by 6 bases.

In DNA form, the CDR3 reads TGTGCCACTAAGGCCTGGGATGAGCAGTTCTTC. This sequence encodes CATKAWDEQFF. J is TRBJ2-1 and V is TRBV27, with D hard to call. V shed 10 bases and J shed 8 bases, with 12 bases lying between them. The germline V gene encodes CDR1 MNHEY and CDR2 SMNVEV (reference sequence). The CDR3 consists of 11 residues.

This clone was observed a few times. The chain joins TRBV12-1 to TRBJ1-2; TRBD1, the table's D call, was not compared with the DNA. TRBV12-1 is noted as a pseudogene. The CDR3 covers 14 residues. CDR3 loop: CASSGLTGNYGYTF. The CDR3 nucleotides read TGTGCCAGCAGCGGACTGACAGGCAACTATGGCTACACCTTC.

The V call is TRBV28, the J call TRBJ2-7; D not certain. Germline CDR1 MDHEN, CDR2 SYDVKM. The CDR3 sequence is 15 residues long. The V and J ends lost 3 bases and 7 bases respectively, with 19 bases between them. In DNA form, the CDR3 reads TGTGCCAGCAGTTTGTATGGAGCCCCGAGTAAGGAGCAGTACTTC. Its protein is CASSLYGAPSKEQYF.

This chain connects TRBV6-6 to TRBJ1-1; D not resolved. Germline CDR1 is MNHNY and CDR2 is SVGAGI (reference sequence). The length of the CDR3 is 14 residues. V was shortened by 5 bases and J by 0 bases, with 10 bases between the two germline ends. The CDR3 loop is CASSQAGLNTEAFF. In DNA form, the CDR3 reads TGTGCCAGCAGTCAGGCGGGATTGAACACTGAAGCTTTCTTT.

This rearrangement joins TRBV4-1 to TRBJ1-1; perhaps TRBD1 as D (5 bases). Germline V gene sequence: CDR1 MGHRA, CDR2 YSYEKL. CDR3 size: 13 residues. Trimming pared 6 bases from V and 3 bases from J, leaving 11 bases between. The DNA for the CDR3 is TGCGCCAGCAGAGGGGTGTTGGACACTGAAGCTTTCTTT. Residues: CASRGVLDTEAFF.

This chain joins TRBV13 and TRBJ2-5, with D perhaps matching TRBD2 (6 bases). Near its end, the DNA agrees better with TRBJ2-7, so the J call may be wrong. The CDR3 runs 14 residues. Germline CDR1 PRHDT, CDR2 FYEKMQ (reference sequence). CDR3 sequence (DNA): TGTGCCAGCAGCCCCGGGACTGGATACTACGAGCAGTACTTC. Translating gives CASSPGTGYYEQYF.

This clone was found once. The V gene is TRBV9, the J gene TRBJ1-2; tentatively, D is TRBD1 (6 bases). V was clipped by 0 bases and J by 1 base, with 10 bases between them. The CDR3 runs 15 residues. Germline V lookup: CDR1 SGDLS, CDR2 YYNGEE. CDR3 in DNA: TGTGCCAGCAGCGTAGGGGGGGCTGGTAACTATGGCTACACCTTC. Its protein is CASSVGGAGNYGYTF.

The chain has TRBV2 and TRBJ2-5; TRBD2 agrees at 12 bases. V lost 6 bases to trimming and J lost 2 bases; unmatched junction nucleotides: 4. Germline CDR1 SNHLY, CDR2 FYNNEI. The CDR3 extends over 15 amino acids. CDR3 nucleotide sequence: TGTGCCAGCAGGGCTAGCGGGGGGGCTCAAGAGACCCAGTACTTC. This encodes CASRASGGAQETQYF. The full variable domain, rest sourced from reference TRBV2 and TRBJ2-5, is EPEVTQTPSHQVTQMGQEVILRCVPISNHLYFYWYRQILGQKVEFLVSFYNNEISEKSEIFDDQFSVERPDGSNFTLKIRSTKLEDSAMYFCASRASGGAQETQYFGPGTRLLVL.

Regarding this clone: At the DNA level, this CDR3 is encoded by other sequences in the same sample as well. This chain joins TRBV19 and TRBJ2-3; 9 bases are a match to TRBD1. This CDR3 contains 15 residues. V lost 5 bases, J lost 5 bases, and 8 bases stayed unmatched. Looked up from germline, CDR1 is LNHDA and CDR2 is SQIVND (reference sequence). The CDR3 is CASSFDRGFEDTQYF. CDR3 DNA sequence: TGTGCCAGTAGTTTTGACAGGGGGTTCGAAGATACGCAGTATTTT.

The rearrangement uses TRBV7-9 and TRBJ1-2; D not resolved. CDR3 length: 12 amino acids. Trimming left V 1 base short and J 2 bases short, with 2 bases between. Germline CDR1 reads SEHNR; CDR2 reads FQNEAQ (reference sequence). This CDR3 is CASSLGNYGYTF. CDR3 coding DNA: TGTGCCAGCAGCTTAGGGAACTATGGCTACACCTTC.

Comment on this clone: An end of the junction differs from the germline gene, which may be a read error. The chain recombines TRBV6-1 with TRBJ2-5, with TRBD2 matching over 8 bases. Germline loops: CDR1 MNHNS, CDR2 SASEGT. This CDR3 has 16 residues. As DNA, the CDR3 is TGTGCCAGCAGCGAAGATGACGGGAGCGGGGGCCAGACCCAGTACTTC. Translated: CASSEDDGSGGQTQYF.

The rearrangement uses TRBV2 and TRBJ1-1; 7 bases fit TRBD1. J lost 4 bases, V lost 5 bases, and 7 bases had no gene match. Germline CDR1 and CDR2: SNHLY and FYNNEI. CDR3 length equals 14 residues. CDR3 sequence reads: CASSRQGAGTEAFF. For the CDR3, the DNA is TGTGCCAGCAGTAGACAGGGAGCGGGCACTGAAGCTTTCTTT.

In nucleotides, the CDR3 is TGTGCCAGCAGTTACTCGACGGTGGCACCCCTCCACTTT. This encodes CASSYSTVAPLHF. The chain links TRBV6-5 to TRBJ1-6; D ambiguous. Germline CDR1 and CDR2: MNHEY and SVGAGI. CDR3 length equals 13 residues. V shed 0 bases and J shed 11 bases, with 8 bases lying between them.

V is TRBV7-6 and J is TRBJ2-2; the D gene is possibly TRBD1 (5 bases). The CDR3 consists of 16 residues. V gave up 2 bases and J gave up 2 bases, with 12 bases separating them. Looked up from germline, CDR1 is SGHVS and CDR2 is FNYEAQ. The CDR3 DNA reads TGTGCCAGCAGCTTATGGGGCCAGGGAAACACCGGGGAGCTGTTTTTT. It encodes CASSLWGQGNTGELFF.

This chain uses TRBV7-9 with TRBJ2-1; D ambiguous. V shed 0 bases and J shed 9 bases, with 9 bases lying between them. This CDR3 region has 13 residues. Germline V gene sequence: CDR1 SEHNR, CDR2 FQNEAQ (reference sequence). This CDR3 reads CASSLAFNAEQFF. The DNA for the CDR3 is TGTGCCAGCAGCTTAGCGTTTAACGCTGAGCAGTTCTTC.

The V gene is TRBV28, the J gene TRBJ1-1; 7 nucleotides align to TRBD1. Unmatched junction bases numbered 5, after V lost 9 bases and J lost 1 base. This CDR3 region has 13 residues. Germline V lookup: CDR1 MDHEN, CDR2 SYDVKM. The CDR3 sequence: CASRDSWNTEAFF. The DNA for the CDR3 is TGTGCCAGTCGGGACAGCTGGAACACTGAAGCTTTCTTT.

This chain links TRBV11-2 with TRBJ1-2; the match to TRBD1 covers 7 bases. Germline-derived CDR1 and CDR2 are SGHAT and FQNNGV. The CDR3 loop spans 13 amino acids. V lost 5 bases to trimming and J lost 7 bases; unmatched junction nucleotides: 7. The CDR3: CASSHRTGFGYTF. The CDR3 nucleotides are TGTGCCAGCAGCCACCGGACAGGCTTTGGCTACACCTTC.

The chain joins TRBV4-1 to TRBJ2-7, with 11 bases that match TRBD2. Germline V gene lookup returns CDR1 MGHRA and CDR2 YSYEKL. The ends lost 5 bases at V and 3 bases at J; junction bases unmatched: 6. The CDR3 runs 15 residues. CDR3 amino acids: CASSKGLAVSYEQYF. Here the CDR3 DNA reads TGCGCCAGCAGCAAGGGACTAGCGGTTAGCTACGAGCAGTACTTC.

The genes are TRBV30 and TRBJ2-5; 9 positions match TRBD2. J was trimmed by 5 bases and V by 4 bases; bases with no gene match: 5. CDR3 length equals 13 residues. Per the germline V gene, CDR1 is GTSNPN and CDR2 is SVGIG (reference sequence). The CDR3 reads CAWIRGRGETQYF. CDR3 DNA: TGTGCCTGGATTCGCGGGAGGGGTGAGACCCAGTACTTC.

This rearrangement joins TRBV6-5 to TRBJ2-6, with D maybe TRBD1 (5 bases). Per germline, CDR1 MNHEY and CDR2 SVGAGI. The CDR3 is 15 amino acids. V was cut by 6 bases and J by 1 base, with 10 bases left in between. The CDR3 bases are TGTGCCAGCAGCCCGACAGAATCTGGGGCCAACGTCCTGACTTTC. This codes for CASSPTESGANVLTF.